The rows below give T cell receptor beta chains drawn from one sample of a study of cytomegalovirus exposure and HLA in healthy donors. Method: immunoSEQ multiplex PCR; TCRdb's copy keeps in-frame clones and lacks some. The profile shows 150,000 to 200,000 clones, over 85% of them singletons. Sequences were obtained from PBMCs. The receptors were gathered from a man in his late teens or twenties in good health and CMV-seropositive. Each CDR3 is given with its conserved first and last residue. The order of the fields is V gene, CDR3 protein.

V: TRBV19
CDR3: CASSILRGSSYEQYF

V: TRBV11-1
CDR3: CASRGTSGTYEQYF

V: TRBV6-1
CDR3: CASRLAGENEQFF

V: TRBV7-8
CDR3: CASKNLSGSAYEQYF

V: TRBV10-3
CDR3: CAISESGSAGVFQETQYF

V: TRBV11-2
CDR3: CASSSTSGRFGEAKNIQYF

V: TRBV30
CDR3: CAWSRSGLTMGYTF

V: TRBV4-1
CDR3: CASSRTGTGEGTDTQYF

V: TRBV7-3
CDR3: CASSPSSGRAGTDTQYF

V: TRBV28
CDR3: CAIKGRRESKETQYF

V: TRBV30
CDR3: CACSSGQGNYGYTF

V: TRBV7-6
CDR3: CASSLGTGVSFGTGELFF

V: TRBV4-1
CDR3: CASSQDSSRAFNDEQFF

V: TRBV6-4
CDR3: CASSKGDTDTQYF

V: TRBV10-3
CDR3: CAISEEGVGGDTQYF

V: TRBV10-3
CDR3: CAIRIQGSGNTIYF